The rows below give T cell receptor beta chains drawn from one sample of a study of cytomegalovirus exposure and HLA in healthy donors. Sequencing was performed with immunoSEQ multiplex PCR; in TCRdb, only in-frame clones are kept and a portion is missing. The sample carries some 150,000 clones, about 83% recorded once. The sample consisted of PBMCs. The receptors here all came from a woman aged 40 to 49 in good health and CMV-seronegative. The CDR3 runs from the conserved cysteine through the conserved F or W. D genes are given only for firm matches. Some rows have no size entry. The others give once, few or many, or a class for an expanded clone.

d_call j_call v_call clone_size cdr3_nt cdr3_aa
TRBD1 TRBJ2-7 TRBV5-4 NA TGTGCCAGCAGTCGACAGGGCAGCTCCTACGAGCAGTACTTC CASSRQGSSYEQYF
TRBD1 TRBJ2-5 TRBV6-1 NA TGTGCCAGCAGTGAATTCGGGACAGGGGGCGTGGAGACCCAGTACTTC CASSEFGTGGVETQYF
TRBD1 TRBJ1-2 TRBV7-9 NA TGTGCCAGCAGCGATACAGGGGGCAAGGACTATGGCTACACCTTC CASSDTGGKDYGYTF
NA TRBJ1-1 TRBV7-9 NA TGTGCCAGCAGCTTAGTCGCACAGGGGAACACTGAAGCTTTCTTT CASSLVAQGNTEAFF
TRBD1 TRBJ1-2 TRBV30 NA TGTGCCTGGCTAACACAGGGGCGCTACACCTTC CAWLTQGRYTF
TRBD2 TRBJ2-3 TRBV4-1 NA TGCGCCAGCAGCCAAGCGGGACTAGCGGCCCTCACAGATACGCAGTATTTT CASSQAGLAALTDTQYF
TRBD1 TRBJ1-3 TRBV5-4 NA TGTGCCAGCAGCTCGGGACAGGGAACTGGAAACACCATATATTTT CASSSGQGTGNTIYF
NA TRBJ2-7 TRBV27 NA TGTGCCAGCAGTAAAGGGGCCCCAGAGGCCTACGAGCAGTACTTC CASSKGAPEAYEQYF
TRBD1 TRBJ1-1 TRBV5-1 NA TGCGCCAGCAGCTTGGACGGACAGGGGGCCTACACTGAAGCTTTCTTT CASSLDGQGAYTEAFF
TRBD1 TRBJ1-2 TRBV6-1 NA TGTGCCAGCAGCGCGGACAGGGACTATGGCTACACCTTC CASSADRDYGYTF
NA TRBJ2-4 TRBV5-1 NA TGCGCCAGCAGCAGCACAGGGACCAAAAACATTCAGTACTTC CASSSTGTKNIQYF
NA TRBJ2-7 TRBV29-1 NA TGCAGCGAGAAGACAGGAGAGGGAGAGCAGTACTTC CSEKTGEGEQYF
TRBD1 TRBJ2-2 TRBV2 NA TGTGCCAGCAGCGGGACAGGGGCCACTAACACCGGGGAGCTGTTTTTT CASSGTGATNTGELFF
NA TRBJ1-1 TRBV6-1 once TGTGCCAGCAGTGATCAAGGGAGCACTGAAGCTTTCTTT CASSDQGSTEAFF
TRBD1 TRBJ2-7 TRBV5-1 NA TGCGCCAGCAGCTTGGCCCCCGGGACAGGGGGTGACGAGCAGTACTTC CASSLAPGTGGDEQYF